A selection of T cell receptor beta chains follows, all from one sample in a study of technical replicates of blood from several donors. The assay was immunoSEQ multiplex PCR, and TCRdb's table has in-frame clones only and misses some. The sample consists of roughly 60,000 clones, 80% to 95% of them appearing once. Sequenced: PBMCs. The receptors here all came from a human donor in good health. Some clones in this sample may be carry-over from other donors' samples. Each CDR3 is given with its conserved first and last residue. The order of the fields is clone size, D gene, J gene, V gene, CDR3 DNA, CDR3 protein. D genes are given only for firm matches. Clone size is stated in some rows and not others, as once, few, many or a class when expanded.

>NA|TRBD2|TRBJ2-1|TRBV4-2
TGTGCCAGCAGCCGCGAGTTACCGGGACTACTCTCCTACAATGAGCAGTTCTTC
CASSRELPGLLSYNEQFF
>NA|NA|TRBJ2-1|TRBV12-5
TGTGCTAGTGGTTTGGTAGTAGGGGGAATTAGCGAGCAGTTCTTC
CASGLVVGGISEQFF
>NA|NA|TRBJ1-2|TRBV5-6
TGTGCCAGCAGCTTGAATCAAGCCTCTAACTATGGCTACACCTTC
CASSLNQASNYGYTF
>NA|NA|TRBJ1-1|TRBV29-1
TGCAGCGTTGTTAGCCCCCTGGCGAACACTGAAGCTTTCTTT
CSVVSPLANTEAFF
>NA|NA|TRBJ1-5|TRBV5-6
TGTGCCAGCAGCTTGATTGGTGCGAGCCAGCCCCAGCATTTT
CASSLIGASQPQHF
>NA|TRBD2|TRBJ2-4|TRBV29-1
TGCAGCGTTGGGGGAAATTCGCGGACTAGCGGGTGTCTAGCCAAAAACATTCAGTACTTC
CSVGGNSRTSGCLAKNIQYF
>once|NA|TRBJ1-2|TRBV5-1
TGCGCCAGCAGCTTGGGAGGACAGATTTCCTATGGCTACACCTTC
CASSLGGQISYGYTF
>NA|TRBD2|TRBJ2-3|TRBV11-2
TGTGCCAGCAGCACCCCCGTTACGCGGGGGGGAACAGATACGCAGTATTTT
CASSTPVTRGGTDTQYF
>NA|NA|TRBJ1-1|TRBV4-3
TGCGCCAGCAGCCAAGTTTCGCTCGGTATGACTGAAGCTTTCTTT
CASSQVSLGMTEAFF
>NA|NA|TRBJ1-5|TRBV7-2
TGTGCCAGCAGCTTAGGGGGCGGCAATCAGCCCCAGCATTTT
CASSLGGGNQPQHF